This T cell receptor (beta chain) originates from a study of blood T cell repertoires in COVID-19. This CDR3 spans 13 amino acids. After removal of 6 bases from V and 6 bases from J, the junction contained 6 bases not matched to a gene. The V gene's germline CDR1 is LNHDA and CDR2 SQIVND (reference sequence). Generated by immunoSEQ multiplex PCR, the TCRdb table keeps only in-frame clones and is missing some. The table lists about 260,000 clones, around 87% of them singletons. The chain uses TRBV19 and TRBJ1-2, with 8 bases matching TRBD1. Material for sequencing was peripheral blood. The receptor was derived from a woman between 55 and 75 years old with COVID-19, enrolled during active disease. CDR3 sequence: CASRLQGANGYTF. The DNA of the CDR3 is TGTGCCAGTAGGTTGCAGGGGGCCAATGGCTACACCTTC.